These 9 T cell receptor beta chains came from one sample sequenced in a study of yellow fever vaccine responses in identical twins. TCRdb processed the RT-PCR reads anew with MiXCR; each CDR3 protein has one entry. The sample consists of about 3,000 distinct CDR3 sequences, 80% of them appearing once. The sample was T cells from blood (PBMCs), unsorted or a sorted subset (not recorded which), taken before or after yellow fever vaccination (not recorded which). Source of these receptors: a female donor who received the yellow fever vaccine.

This chain connects TRBV21-1 to TRBJ2-3; the table assigns TRBD2, which was not confirmed against the DNA. TRBV21-1 is a pseudogene segment. The CDR3 contains 15 residues. The CDR3 region has the DNA TGTGCCAGCAGCAAAAGGGCCTCGTGGCAGAATACGCAGTATTTT. This gives the protein CASSKRASWQNTQYF.

The chain uses TRBV18 and TRBJ2-1, with D possibly being TRBD1 (6 bases). V shed 6 bases and J shed 1 base, with 13 bases lying between them. The CDR3 runs 15 residues. Germline-derived CDR1 and CDR2 are KGHSH and LQKENI. CDR3 sequence reads: CASSPNRGSYNEQFF. CDR3 in DNA: TGTGCCAGCTCGCCTAATAGGGGGTCCTACAATGAGCAGTTCTTC.

This clonotype was picked up a small number of times. The chain uses TRBV7-1 and TRBJ2-1; the D is unclear. TRBV7-1 is an ORF, with its function uncertain. V lost 6 bases to trimming and J lost 6 bases, with 12 bases between them. This CDR3 region has 13 residues. The CDR3 nucleotides are TGTGCCAGCAGTCAGGTTCGGAGCAATGAGCAGTTCTTC. This gives the protein CASSQVRSNEQFF.

The chain uses TRBV4-2 and TRBJ2-3; D is unresolved. The V gene lost 0 bases and the J gene lost 4 bases, with 8 bases spanning the gap. Germline lookup yields CDR1 LGHNA and CDR2 YNFKEQ. The CDR3 spans 14 residues. For the CDR3, the DNA is TGTGCCAGCAGCCAAGATCTATCCCCAGATACGCAGTATTTT. Translation gives CASSQDLSPDTQYF.

This rearrangement joins TRBV7-3 to TRBJ1-5; D remains ambiguous. The CDR3 contains 15 residues. Germline values: CDR1 SGHTA, CDR2 FQGTGA. With 2 bases removed from V and 6 bases from J, the gap between germline ends came to 14 bases. CDR3 protein: CASSLRDRVAQPQHF. The DNA for the CDR3 is TGTGCCAGCAGCTTACGGGATCGGGTAGCTCAGCCCCAGCATTTT.

The rearrangement joins TRBV6-4 to TRBJ2-2; 11 nucleotides align to TRBD1. From germline, CDR1 is MRHNA and CDR2 SNTAGT. V was clipped by 2 bases and J by 4 bases; unmatched bases: 0. This CDR3 region has 15 residues. CDR3 in DNA: TGTGCCAGCAGTGACGGGACAGGGGGCACCGGGGAGCTGTTTTTT. The encoded protein is CASSDGTGGTGELFF.

The chain joins TRBV30 to TRBJ1-5, with unresolved D. The CDR3 is 14 residues long. CDR1 and CDR2 (germline): GTSNPN, SVGIG (reference sequence). Deletions cut 1 base from V and 7 bases from J, with 14 bases between. The CDR3 nucleotides read TGTGCCTGGAGTGACGGGGTCGGTGGGCAGCCCCAGCATTTT. Its protein product is CAWSDGVGGQPQHF.

CDR3 coding DNA: TGCGCCAGCAGTGAGTCTGGCCCTCGCACGACCCAGTACTTC. Protein sequence: CASSESGPRTTQYF. V is TRBV10-1 and J is TRBJ2-5; D is undetermined. Germline V gene data show CDR1 as WNHNN and CDR2 as SYGVQD (reference sequence). This CDR3 spans 14 amino acids. V was trimmed by 0 bases and J by 7 bases, leaving 12 bases between them.

V and J are TRBV10-1 and TRBJ2-2; D may be TRBD1 (6 bases). Germline loops: CDR1 WNHNN, CDR2 SYGVQD (reference sequence). Deletions cut 8 bases from V and 5 bases from J, with 6 bases between. The CDR3 sequence is 11 residues long. The CDR3 nucleotides are TGCGCCAGCGGACAGACCGGGGAGCTGTTTTTT. Translation gives CASGQTGELFF.